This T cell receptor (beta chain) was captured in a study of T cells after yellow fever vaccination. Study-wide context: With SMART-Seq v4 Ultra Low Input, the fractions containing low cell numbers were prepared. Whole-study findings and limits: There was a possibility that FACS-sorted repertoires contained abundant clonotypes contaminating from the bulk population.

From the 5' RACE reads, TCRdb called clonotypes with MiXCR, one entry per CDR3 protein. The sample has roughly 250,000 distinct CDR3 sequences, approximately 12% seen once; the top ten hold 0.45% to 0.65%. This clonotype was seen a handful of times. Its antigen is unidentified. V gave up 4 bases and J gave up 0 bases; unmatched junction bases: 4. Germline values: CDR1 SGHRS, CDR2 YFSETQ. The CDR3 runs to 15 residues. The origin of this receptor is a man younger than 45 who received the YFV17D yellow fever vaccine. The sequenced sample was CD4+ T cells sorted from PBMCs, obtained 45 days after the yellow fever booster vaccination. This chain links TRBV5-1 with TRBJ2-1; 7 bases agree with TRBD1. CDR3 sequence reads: CASSRDRNSYNEQFF. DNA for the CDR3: TGCGCCAGCAGCCGGGACAGAAACTCCTACAATGAGCAGTTCTTC. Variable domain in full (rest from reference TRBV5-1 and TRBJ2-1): KAGVTQTPRYLIKTRGQQVTLSCSPISGHRSVSWYQQTPGQGLQFLFEYFSETQRNKGNFPGRFSGRQFSNSRSEMNVSTLELGDSALYLCASSRDRNSYNEQFFGPGTRLTVL.